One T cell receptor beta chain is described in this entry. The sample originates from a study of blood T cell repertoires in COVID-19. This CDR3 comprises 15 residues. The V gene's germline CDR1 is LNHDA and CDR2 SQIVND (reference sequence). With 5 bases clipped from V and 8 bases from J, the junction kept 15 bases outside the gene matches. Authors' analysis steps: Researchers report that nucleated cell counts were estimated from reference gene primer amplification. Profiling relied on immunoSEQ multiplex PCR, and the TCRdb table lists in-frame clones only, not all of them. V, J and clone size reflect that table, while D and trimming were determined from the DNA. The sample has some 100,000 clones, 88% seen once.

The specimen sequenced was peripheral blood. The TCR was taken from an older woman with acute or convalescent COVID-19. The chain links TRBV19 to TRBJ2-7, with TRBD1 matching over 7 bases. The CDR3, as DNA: TGTGCCAGTAGTTTACACTCAGGGGGACCACCCAAGCAGTACTTC. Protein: CASSLHSGGPPKQYF.